A selection of T cell receptor beta chains follows, all from one sample in a study of cytomegalovirus exposure and HLA in healthy donors. Sequencing was performed with immunoSEQ multiplex PCR; in TCRdb, only in-frame clones are kept and a portion is missing. This table has 85,000 to 110,000 clones, 76% appearing once. Material for sequencing was PBMCs. These receptors were obtained from a woman aged 18-29 years in good health and CMV-seropositive. Both conserved end residues are part of each CDR3. The D gene is left open where the match is weak. Where a row states a size, it is once, few, many or the class of an expanded clone; other rows omit it.

abundance	v_gene	j_gene	d_gene	CDR3aa	CDR3nt
.	TRBV28	TRBJ2-7	TRBD1	CASTRGQGYNHEQYF	TGTGCCAGCACCAGAGGACAGGGTTATAACCACGAGCAGTACTTC
.	TRBV28	TRBJ2-5	.	CASSSLFRGGRETQYF	TGTGCCAGCAGTTCCCTCTTCAGGGGCGGTAGGGAGACCCAGTACTTC
once	TRBV9	TRBJ2-5	TRBD2	CASSGGLALGETQYF	TGTGCCAGCAGCGGAGGACTAGCTTTGGGGGAGACCCAGTACTTC
.	TRBV5-1	TRBJ2-3	.	CASSFAGSLPSTQYF	TGCGCCAGCAGCTTTGCCGGGTCATTACCGAGTACGCAGTATTTT
.	TRBV29-1	TRBJ1-3	.	CSAGPGHAGNTIYF	TGCAGCGCCGGTCCGGGACATGCTGGAAACACCATATATTTT
.	TRBV4-1	TRBJ2-7	TRBD1	CASSQVDRAYEQYF	TGCGCCAGCAGCCAAGTGGACAGGGCCTACGAGCAGTACTTC
.	TRBV19	TRBJ2-1	.	CASSIDGRVAEQFF	TGTGCCAGTAGTATAGATGGCAGGGTTGCTGAGCAGTTCTTC
once	TRBV2	TRBJ2-5	.	CASDRRGETQYF	TGTGCCAGCGACCGTCGAGGGGAGACCCAGTACTTC
.	TRBV9	TRBJ1-1	TRBD1	CASSVRGTGFGNTEAFF	TGTGCCAGCAGCGTACGGGGGACAGGATTTGGGAACACTGAAGCTTTCTTT
.	TRBV29-1	TRBJ2-5	.	CSVGGGDVGETQYF	TGCAGCGTTGGAGGGGGAGATGTAGGAGAGACCCAGTACTTC
.	TRBV9	TRBJ1-5	.	CASSAMGGRQPQHF	TGTGCCAGCAGCGCCATGGGGGGTCGGCAGCCCCAGCATTTT
.	TRBV7-9	TRBJ1-2	.	CASRGWDISYGYTF	TGTGCCAGCAGGGGATGGGACATAAGCTATGGCTACACCTTC
.	TRBV5-1	TRBJ1-2	.	CASSLGQGTHGYTF	TGCGCCAGCAGCTTGGGTCAGGGGACCCATGGCTACACCTTC
few	TRBV5-6	TRBJ2-3	.	CASSLARTDTQYF	TGTGCCAGCAGCTTGGCTCGCACAGATACGCAGTATTTT
.	TRBV5-4	TRBJ2-5	.	CASSSGARETQYF	TGTGCCAGCAGCTCAGGGGCCCGAGAGACCCAGTACTTC
.	TRBV4-2	TRBJ2-1	.	CASSQPGLAPNEQFF	TGTGCCAGCAGCCAGCCGGGGCTAGCGCCCAATGAGCAGTTCTTC
.	TRBV6-1	TRBJ2-2	TRBD2	CASFLGGITGELFF	TGTGCCAGCTTCTTGGGGGGGATCACCGGGGAGCTGTTTTTT
.	TRBV7-7	TRBJ1-4	.	CASSLAQGSYEKLFF	TGTGCTAGCAGCTTAGCGCAGGGTTCATACGAAAAACTGTTTTTT
.	TRBV7-7	TRBJ2-7	TRBD2	CASSLEWGLAGIHEQYF	TGTGCTAGCAGCTTAGAGTGGGGGCTAGCGGGAATCCACGAGCAGTACTTC
.	TRBV15	TRBJ1-2	TRBD1	CATSRTGNGYTF	TGTGCCACCAGCAGGACAGGGAATGGCTACACCTTC
.	TRBV7-6	TRBJ2-5	TRBD2	CASSVGGGETQYF	TGTGCCAGCAGCGTCGGGGGGGGAGAGACCCAGTACTTC
.	TRBV5-1	TRBJ2-5	TRBD1	CASSLEDRVGETQYF	TGCGCCAGCAGCTTGGAGGACAGGGTTGGGGAGACCCAGTACTTC
.	TRBV9	TRBJ2-3	TRBD1	CASSAYRTGTDTQYF	TGTGCCAGCAGCGCCTACCGGACAGGAACAGATACGCAGTATTTT